In this sample, the clone carrying this T cell receptor beta chain turned up a few times. Its specificity is not known. Reverse transcribing all isolated RNA meant expressed TCRB transcripts were sequenced. Sequencing was performed with immunoSEQ multiplex PCR; in TCRdb, only in-frame clones are kept and a portion is missing. The repertoire holds more than 250,000 clones, with around 22% as singletons. From germline, CDR1 is SGHNT and CDR2 YYREEE (reference sequence). The CDR3 runs 18 residues. The trim removed 0 bases at V and 0 bases at J, leaving 7 bases unmatched. These data are taken from a study of beta chain features in type 1 diabetes. Notes on the study in general: Significant though moderate, a shortening of TCRB CDR3s appeared in all four CD4+ subsets of Type 1 diabetes patients. Type 1 diabetes patients showed fewer insertions and more deletions at VDJ junctions.

Sorting based on CD45RO/CCR7/CD25/CD127/CD95/CD27 separated CD4+ naive, central memory, regulatory and stem cell-like memory cells. Each population that was sorted was more than 98% pure. The J gene is TRBJ2-1, the V gene TRBV5-4; 9 nucleotides line up with TRBD2. The sample consisted of naive CD4+ T cells from blood. The clonotype was recovered from a woman aged 25 to 45 with type 1 diabetes. The CDR3 spells CASSLAGASGVSYNEQFF. DNA for the CDR3: TGTGCCAGCAGCTTGGCCGGTGCTAGCGGGGTCTCCTACAATGAGCAGTTCTTC.